The 22 T cell receptor beta chains listed next were all sequenced from one sample in a study. Each CDR3 protein gets one entry after TCRdb re-called the RT-PCR reads with MiXCR. The repertoire holds hundreds of thousands of distinct CDR3 sequences, with 14% as singletons. Material for sequencing was memory CD4+ T cells from blood. These receptors all stem from a female donor in good health, serving as a healthy control.

This clonotype was counted only a few times. One end of the junction varies from germline; a read error may be responsible. The chain employs TRBV6-5 and TRBJ2-1; 10 bases are shared with TRBD2. CDR1 and CDR2 from the germline V gene are MNHEY and SVGAGI. The CDR3 loop spans 13 amino acids. DNA of the CDR3: TGTGCCAGCAGTTACAGTAGCGGGGGGCCTCGGGTCTTC. Protein sequence: CASSYSSGGPRVF.

This rearrangement joins TRBV6-2 or TRBV6-3 to TRBJ2-3; D unresolved. The CDR3 extends over 14 amino acids. V shed 2 bases and J shed 3 bases, with 9 bases lying between them. CDR1 and CDR2 from the germline V gene are MNHEY and SVGEGT. CDR3: CASSYVQRTDTQYF. The CDR3, as DNA: TGTGCCAGCAGTTACGTACAGAGAACAGATACGCAGTATTTT.

V is TRBV7-2 and J is TRBJ1-1, with D possibly TRBD1 on 5 matching bases. Deletions cut 5 bases from V and 8 bases from J, with 12 bases between. The length of the CDR3 is 12 residues. Germline V gene data show CDR1 as SGHTA and CDR2 as FQGNSA. In DNA form, the CDR3 reads TGTGCCAGCAGCCTGCACAGGCAGGAAGCTTTCTTT. Amino acids: CASSLHRQEAFF.

The V call is TRBV2, the J call TRBJ1-5; D is perhaps TRBD1 (6 bases). The CDR3 covers 15 residues. Germline-derived CDR1 and CDR2 are SNHLY and FYNNEI. V was pared by 2 bases and J by 7 bases, with 15 bases between. Here the CDR3 DNA reads TGTGCCAGCAGTGAATACGGGACATCGGGACAGCCCCAGCATTTT. This sequence encodes CASSEYGTSGQPQHF. Based on the CDR3 plus reference TRBV2 and TRBJ1-5, the full variable domain is EPEVTQTPSHQVTQMGQEVILRCVPISNHLYFYWYRQILGQKVEFLVSFYNNEISEKSEIFDDQFSVERPDGSNFTLKIRSTKLEDSAMYFCASSEYGTSGQPQHFGDGTRLSIL.

The V gene is TRBV28, the J gene TRBJ2-5, with 7 bases matching TRBD1. Germline V gene lookup returns CDR1 MDHEN and CDR2 SYDVKM. This CDR3 has 13 amino acids. J gave up 3 bases and V 7 bases, and 5 bases lay outside the gene matches. Written as DNA, the CDR3 is TGTGCCAGCATGACAGGGCTCAAAGAGACCCAGTACTTC. This sequence encodes CASMTGLKETQYF.

This clonotype was seen more than once but under ten times. The V gene is TRBV5-4, the J gene TRBJ2-3, with TRBD1 identical over 12 bases. The CDR3 consists of 16 residues. The ends lost 3 bases at V and 6 bases at J; junction bases unmatched: 8. The germline gives CDR1 SGHNT, CDR2 YYREEE (reference sequence). This CDR3 is CASSWGTGGAGDTQYF. Written as DNA, the CDR3 is TGTGCCAGCAGCTGGGGGACAGGGGGCGCCGGGGATACGCAGTATTTT. Full variable domain (missing parts from reference TRBV5-4 and TRBJ2-3): ETGVTQSPTHLIKTRGQQVTLRCSSQSGHNTVSWYQQALGQGPQFIFQYYREEENGRGNFPPRFSGLQFPNYSSELNVNALELDDSALYLCASSWGTGGAGDTQYFGPGTRLTVL.

This clonotype showed up just a few times. The V call is TRBV6-5, the J call TRBJ1-4; 7 bases map to TRBD1. Germline CDR1 and CDR2: MNHEY and SVGAGI. This CDR3 contains 15 residues. V was clipped by 5 bases and J by 4 bases; unmatched bases: 7. The CDR3 region has the DNA TGTGCCAGCAGTACTCGACAGGGCAATAATGAAAAACTGTTTTTT. Translating it yields CASSTRQGNNEKLFF.

The CDR3 is CASSTWTDQDEQYF. In DNA form, the CDR3 reads TGTGCCAGCAGCACCTGGACAGATCAAGACGAGCAGTACTTC. The chain links TRBV13 to TRBJ2-7; tentative D call: TRBD1 (6 bases). There are 14 residues in the CDR3. Germline CDR1 reads PRHDT; CDR2 reads FYEKMQ (reference sequence). Between the trimmed V and J ends, which lost 5 bases and 5 bases, there was a span of 16 bases.

The chain uses TRBV5-4 and TRBJ2-1; a weak D match, TRBD1 (5 bases). The V gene's germline CDR1 is SGHNT and CDR2 YYREEE (reference sequence). The CDR3 extends over 14 amino acids. Trimming removed 2 bases at V and 5 bases at J, with 11 bases between. As DNA, the CDR3 is TGTGCCAGCAGCTTTCCCGACAGAGACAATGAGCAGTTCTTC. It translates to CASSFPDRDNEQFF.

The chain recombines TRBV5-1 with TRBJ2-6, with D hard to call. CDR1 and CDR2 from the germline V gene are SGHRS and YFSETQ. There are 15 residues in the CDR3. Trimming pared 7 bases from V and 0 bases from J, leaving 11 bases between. The chain's CDR3 is CASASQRSGANVLTF. The CDR3 DNA reads as TGCGCCAGCGCCTCGCAGCGCTCTGGGGCCAACGTCCTGACTTTC.

The chain has TRBV6-5 and TRBJ2-1, with 13 bases lining up with TRBD2. Germline-derived CDR1 and CDR2 are MNHEY and SVGAGI. The V gene end was trimmed by 6 bases and the J gene end by 2 bases; junction bases not matched to a gene: 7. This CDR3 comprises 17 residues. In nucleotides, the CDR3 is TGTGCCAGCAGCAGATCCGGACTAGCGGGAGCCTACAATGAGCAGTTCTTC. Protein sequence: CASSRSGLAGAYNEQFF.

This clonotype was counted many times. The chain uses TRBV5-1 and TRBJ1-4; D gene unclear. Trimming took 1 base from V and 7 from J, leaving 14 bases between them. The CDR3 spans 15 residues. Germline loops: CDR1 SGHRS, CDR2 YFSETQ. In DNA, the CDR3 is TGCGCCAGCAGCTTGTACTTAGCCTCTGCTGAAAAACTGTTTTTT. It codes for CASSLYLASAEKLFF.

The chain has TRBV7-2 and TRBJ2-7; D may be TRBD2 (6 bases). V shed 1 base and J shed 0 bases, with 10 bases lying between them. Germline V gives CDR1 SGHTA, CDR2 FQGNSA. The CDR3 has 15 amino acids. CDR3 loop: CASSLGYGSSYEQYF. CDR3 DNA: TGTGCCAGCAGCTTAGGTTACGGGAGCTCCTACGAGCAGTACTTC.

The chain recombines TRBV25-1 with TRBJ1-6, with D tentatively TRBD1 (5 bases). Germline loops: CDR1 MGHDK, CDR2 SYGVNS. This CDR3 spans 14 amino acids. The V and J ends lost 3 bases and 6 bases respectively, with 9 bases between them. CDR3 in amino acids: CASSEHRSNSPLHF. The CDR3 DNA follows: TGTGCCAGCAGTGAGCACAGGAGTAATTCACCCCTCCACTTT.

This clonotype has a single count. This may be a read error, as it is one base from a much larger clone. The V call is TRBV10-3, the J call TRBJ2-2, with D possibly matching TRBD2 (6 bases). V was cut by 4 bases and J by 5 bases, with 23 bases left in between. CDR3 length equals 18 residues. Germline-derived CDR1 and CDR2 are ENHRY and SYGVKD. CDR3 amino acids: CAISGTNKGRRDTGELFF. The CDR3 DNA sequence: TGTGCCATCAGTGGGACGAACAAGGGGCGGAGGGATACCGGGGAGCTGTTTTTT.

This clonotype was seen a handful of times. This chain uses TRBV7-3 with TRBJ2-2; 9 nucleotides agree with TRBD1. The CDR3 has 15 amino acids. Germline CDR1 reads SGHTA; CDR2 reads FQGTGA. V shed 6 bases, J shed 3 bases, and the junction held 5 bases outside the gene matches. In DNA, the CDR3 is TGTGCCAGCAGGAAGACAGGGGGAGACACCGGGGAGCTGTTTTTT. Amino acid sequence: CASRKTGGDTGELFF.

Many counts were recorded for this clonotype. The rearrangement uses TRBV7-2 and TRBJ2-5; D is undetermined. The CDR3 has 13 residues. CDR1 SGHTA and CDR2 FQGNSA come from the germline V gene. V lost 1 base and J lost 4, with 7 bases in between. The CDR3 region is CASSLDPGETQYF. The DNA of the CDR3 is TGTGCCAGCAGCTTAGATCCCGGAGAGACCCAGTACTTC.

The J gene is TRBJ2-5, the V gene TRBV9; 11 bases map to TRBD2. Germline trimming cut 3 bases from V and 4 bases from J; bases unmatched to any gene: 11. In germline, CDR1 is SGDLS, CDR2 YYNGEE. The CDR3 spans 17 residues. In nucleotides, the CDR3 is TGTGCCAGCAGCGCTTATAGATCTAGCGGGGGGACAGAGACCCAGTACTTC. Its protein is CASSAYRSSGGTETQYF.

This clonotype was detected only a few times. The chain couples TRBV7-9 to TRBJ2-1, with TRBD1 as a possible D gene (6 bases). Trimming left V 6 bases short and J 12 bases short, with 15 bases between. Per the germline V gene, CDR1 is SEHNR and CDR2 is FQNEAQ (reference sequence). The CDR3 sequence is 12 residues long. The CDR3 spells CASSIGGDRQFF. The CDR3 DNA follows: TGTGCCAGCAGTATAGGGGGAGACCGGCAGTTCTTC.

On this clonotype itself: A single base separates this from a much larger clone, so it may be a read error. The chain links TRBV15 to TRBJ2-3; TRBD2 matches at 11 bases. Looked up from germline, CDR1 is LNHNV and CDR2 is YYDKDF (reference sequence). The CDR3 loop spans 16 amino acids. DNA of the CDR3: TGTGCCACCAGTAGCGGGGGGGAGAAGGGCGCAGATTCGCAGTATTTT. Translating gives CATSSGGEKGADSQYF. The full variable domain, completed using reference TRBV15 and TRBJ2-3, is DAMVIQNPRYQVTQFGKPVTLSCSQTLNHNVMYWYQQKSSQAPKLLFHYYDKDFNNEADTPDNFQSRRPNTSFCFLDIRSPGLGDTAMYLCATSSGGEKGADSQYFGPGTRLTVL.

This clonotype was seen just once. This chain joins TRBV6-6 and TRBJ2-2; the match to TRBD1 covers 7 bases. V lost 6 bases, J lost 1 base, and 8 bases stayed unmatched. CDR3 length equals 16 residues. Germline CDR1 and CDR2: MNHNY and SVGAGI (reference sequence). CDR3 protein: CASSPRRGKNTGELFF. CDR3 coding DNA: TGTGCCAGCAGCCCACGCAGGGGGAAGAACACCGGGGAGCTGTTTTTT.

The gene calls are TRBV27 and TRBJ1-5; TRBD1 might be the D (6 bases). V shed 4 bases and J shed 3 bases, with 7 bases lying between them. The germline CDR1 and CDR2 sequences are MNHEY and SMNVEV (reference sequence). The CDR3 spans 13 residues. In DNA, the CDR3 is TGTGCCAGCAGTTACAGGGACAATCAGCCCCAGCATTTT. This sequence encodes CASSYRDNQPQHF.